This TCR beta chain comes out of a study of T cell responses to AZD1222 COVID-19 vaccine. Using immunoSEQ multiplex PCR, the repertoire was profiled, and TCRdb retains in-frame clones only, with some absent. The sample includes approximately 180,000 clones, roughly nine tenths of them seen just once. The CDR3 is made up of 16 amino acids. Germline CDR1 is DFQATT and CDR2 is SNEGSKA (reference sequence). Between the trimmed V and J ends, which lost 3 bases and 3 bases, there was a span of 18 bases. This sequence originates from an adult in good health. The chain combines TRBV20-1 with TRBJ1-5; D gene unclear. The sample consisted of peripheral blood, taken on day 0 of AZD1222 vaccination. The CDR3 loop is CSASEFRTTSNQPQHF. The CDR3 DNA is TGCAGTGCTAGTGAATTTAGGACTACTTCCAATCAGCCCCAGCATTTT.